Listed below are T cell receptor beta chains from one sample, sequenced in a study of T-cell memory formation after mild COVID-19. In TCRdb, the 5' RACE reads were re-called with MiXCR into one record per CDR3 protein. Among some 300,000 distinct CDR3 sequences listed, roughly 21% were seen once. Source material: PBMCs or a T cell subset sorted from them (not recorded which). The receptors were gathered from a man between 18 and 29 years old who had mild COVID-19 (a few samples of this study predate the infection). Cell type and time point are not known. Each CDR3 is given with its conserved first and last residue. The D gene is left open where the match is weak. Expanded clones get a size class; other rows say once, few or many, or leave the size out.

V gene: TRBV7-2; J gene: TRBJ2-1; D gene: TRBD2; clone size: many; CDR3 length: 17; CDR3 DNA: TGTGCCAGCAGCTTAGCAGCTAGCGGGGGGGCTTACAATGAGCAGTTCTTC; CDR3 protein: CASSLAASGGAYNEQFF
V gene: TRBV12-3/TRBV12-4; J gene: TRBJ1-2; D gene: NA; clone size: few; CDR3 length: 13; CDR3 DNA: TGTGCCAGCAGTGTGGACGGCCGCTATGGCTACACCTTC; CDR3 protein: CASSVDGRYGYTF
V gene: TRBV6-5; J gene: TRBJ1-6; D gene: TRBD1; clone size: few; CDR3 length: 14; CDR3 DNA: TGTGCCAGCAGCGGGGGACAGGGTAATTCACCCCTCCACTTT; CDR3 protein: CASSGGQGNSPLHF
V gene: TRBV7-9; J gene: TRBJ1-2; D gene: NA; clone size: few; CDR3 length: 16; CDR3 DNA: TGTGCCAGCAGCTTAGACCCTGGGGGGGCGAACTTTGGCTACACCTTC; CDR3 protein: CASSLDPGGANFGYTF
V gene: TRBV6-2/TRBV6-3; J gene: TRBJ2-2; D gene: NA; clone size: few; CDR3 length: 14; CDR3 DNA: TGTGCCAGCAGTTATAGACTTCACACCGGGGAGCTGTTTTTT; CDR3 protein: CASSYRLHTGELFF
V gene: TRBV28; J gene: TRBJ1-5; D gene: NA; clone size: few; CDR3 length: 15; CDR3 DNA: TGTGCCAGCAGACCACAAGGGGCAGGGAACCAGCCCCAGCATTTT; CDR3 protein: CASRPQGAGNQPQHF
V gene: TRBV4-1; J gene: TRBJ2-7; D gene: NA; clone size: NA; CDR3 length: 14; CDR3 DNA: TGCGCCAGCAGCCAAGGCCCAGGGAACCCCGAGCAGTACTTC; CDR3 protein: CASSQGPGNPEQYF
V gene: TRBV7-9; J gene: TRBJ2-2; D gene: NA; clone size: few; CDR3 length: 16; CDR3 DNA: TGTGCCAGCAGCTTAGCTTACAGATCGAACACCGGGGAGCTGTTTTTT; CDR3 protein: CASSLAYRSNTGELFF
V gene: TRBV4-2; J gene: TRBJ2-7; D gene: TRBD1; clone size: NA; CDR3 length: 17; CDR3 DNA: TGTGCCAGCAGCCAAGATCTTAACAGACAGGGGGTAGGCGAGCAGTACTTC; CDR3 protein: CASSQDLNRQGVGEQYF
V gene: TRBV5-1; J gene: TRBJ2-3; D gene: TRBD2; clone size: NA; CDR3 length: 15; CDR3 DNA: TGCGCCAGCAGCTTGAGGGCTAGCGGGGAGGATACGCAGTATTTT; CDR3 protein: CASSLRASGEDTQYF
V gene: TRBV7-2; J gene: TRBJ1-2; D gene: NA; clone size: few; CDR3 length: 15; CDR3 DNA: TGTGCCAGCAGCTTAGAAGGCCCGTGGGAGGCTGGCTACACCTTC; CDR3 protein: CASSLEGPWEAGYTF
V gene: TRBV29-1; J gene: TRBJ2-7; D gene: TRBD1; clone size: few; CDR3 length: 12; CDR3 DNA: TGCAGCGTACGACAGGGGGAGGGCGAGCAGTACTTC; CDR3 protein: CSVRQGEGEQYF
V gene: TRBV24-1; J gene: TRBJ1-5; D gene: NA; clone size: many; CDR3 length: 14; CDR3 DNA: TGTGCCACCAGTGACGGTCTGATTAGCAGGCCCCAGCATTTT; CDR3 protein: CATSDGLISRPQHF
V gene: TRBV11-3; J gene: TRBJ1-1; D gene: NA; clone size: many; CDR3 length: 13; CDR3 DNA: TGCGCCAGCAGCTTGGGGGAGAACACTGAAGCTTTCTTT; CDR3 protein: CASSLGENTEAFF
V gene: TRBV7-9; J gene: TRBJ1-2; D gene: NA; clone size: NA; CDR3 length: 14; CDR3 DNA: TGTGCCAGCAGCCTCCTTGGGGAAAACTATGGCTACACCTTC; CDR3 protein: CASSLLGENYGYTF
V gene: TRBV12-3/TRBV12-4; J gene: TRBJ2-7; D gene: NA; clone size: NA; CDR3 length: 14; CDR3 DNA: TGTGCCAGCAGACTCTCGGGGGAAAGGGACGAGCAGTACTTC; CDR3 protein: CASRLSGERDEQYF
V gene: TRBV12-3/TRBV12-4; J gene: TRBJ1-5; D gene: NA; clone size: few; CDR3 length: 15; CDR3 DNA: TGTGCCAGCAGTGAGGGTTTTTATAGCAATCAGCCCCAGCATTTT; CDR3 protein: CASSEGFYSNQPQHF
V gene: TRBV4-3; J gene: TRBJ1-1; D gene: TRBD1; clone size: few; CDR3 length: 16; CDR3 DNA: TGCGCCAGCAGCCACCGGACAGGGGGTATGTACACTGAAGCTTTCTTT; CDR3 protein: CASSHRTGGMYTEAFF
V gene: TRBV6-5; J gene: TRBJ2-1; D gene: TRBD2; clone size: NA; CDR3 length: 18; CDR3 DNA: TGTGCCAGCAGCTACCCCTCGACTAGCGGGGGGACTTACAATGAGCAGTTCTTC; CDR3 protein: CASSYPSTSGGTYNEQFF
V gene: TRBV11-2; J gene: TRBJ2-7; D gene: TRBD1; clone size: NA; CDR3 length: 13; CDR3 DNA: TGTGCCAGCAGAAAAGGACAGGGGTACGAGCAGTACTTC; CDR3 protein: CASRKGQGYEQYF
V gene: TRBV6-2/TRBV6-3; J gene: TRBJ2-3; D gene: TRBD1; clone size: NA; CDR3 length: 14; CDR3 DNA: TGTGCCAGCAGAGACAGGGATCTCGCAGATACGCAGTATTTT; CDR3 protein: CASRDRDLADTQYF
V gene: TRBV2; J gene: TRBJ2-7; D gene: TRBD2; clone size: NA; CDR3 length: 16; CDR3 DNA: TGTGCCAGCGGCGGGACTAGCGGGGGGAGGAACTACGAGCAGTACTTC; CDR3 protein: CASGGTSGGRNYEQYF
V gene: TRBV5-6; J gene: TRBJ2-5; D gene: TRBD2; clone size: NA; CDR3 length: 17; CDR3 DNA: TGTGCCAGCAGCTCCCGCTATAGCGGGGATTTTCAAGAGACCCAGTACTTC; CDR3 protein: CASSSRYSGDFQETQYF
V gene: TRBV7-2; J gene: TRBJ1-5; D gene: NA; clone size: few; CDR3 length: 19; CDR3 DNA: TGTGCCAGCAGCTCAGCTAGAGGCAACGAATGGACAGCTGATCAGCCCCAGCATTTT; CDR3 protein: CASSSARGNEWTADQPQHF
V gene: TRBV20-1; J gene: TRBJ1-1; D gene: NA; clone size: many; CDR3 length: 10; CDR3 DNA: TGCAGTGTAGGGGGAGAAAAAGCTTTCTTT; CDR3 protein: CSVGGEKAFF
V gene: TRBV6-5; J gene: TRBJ2-2; D gene: TRBD2; clone size: NA; CDR3 length: 16; CDR3 DNA: TGTGCCAGCAGACAAACCTCTAGCGGGGGGGTACGGGAGCTGTTTTTT; CDR3 protein: CASRQTSSGGVRELFF
V gene: TRBV7-9; J gene: TRBJ2-7; D gene: TRBD1; clone size: few; CDR3 length: 15; CDR3 DNA: TGTGCCAGCAGCTCAAGACAGGGGGTATCCTACGAGCAGTACTTC; CDR3 protein: CASSSRQGVSYEQYF
V gene: TRBV7-2; J gene: TRBJ1-1; D gene: NA; clone size: NA; CDR3 length: 16; CDR3 DNA: TGTGCCAGCAGCCCGACTGTCGGGTGGATGAACACTGAAGCTTTCTTT; CDR3 protein: CASSPTVGWMNTEAFF
V gene: TRBV5-6; J gene: TRBJ1-1; D gene: TRBD1; clone size: NA; CDR3 length: 17; CDR3 DNA: TGTGCCAGCAGCTTTCTGGACAGGGGGTTTAGCAACACTGAAGCTTTCTTT; CDR3 protein: CASSFLDRGFSNTEAFF
V gene: TRBV7-2; J gene: TRBJ2-5; D gene: NA; clone size: few; CDR3 length: 13; CDR3 DNA: TGTGCCAGCAGCTTGGGTATAGGGAAGACCCAGTACTTC; CDR3 protein: CASSLGIGKTQYF
V gene: TRBV7-9; J gene: TRBJ2-2; D gene: NA; clone size: many; CDR3 length: 11; CDR3 DNA: TGTGCCAGCAGCTCCACCGGGGAGCTGTTTTTT; CDR3 protein: CASSSTGELFF
V gene: TRBV6-1; J gene: TRBJ1-2; D gene: NA; clone size: NA; CDR3 length: 16; CDR3 DNA: TGTGCCAGCAGTGAAGCGCTCCGGGGGGCGCAGGATGGCTACACCTTC; CDR3 protein: CASSEALRGAQDGYTF
V gene: TRBV2; J gene: TRBJ2-4; D gene: NA; clone size: NA; CDR3 length: 15; CDR3 DNA: TGTGCCAGCAGTGAAGGGGTACTAGCCAAAAACATTCAGTACTTC; CDR3 protein: CASSEGVLAKNIQYF
V gene: TRBV29-1; J gene: TRBJ2-5; D gene: TRBD2; clone size: NA; CDR3 length: 15; CDR3 DNA: TGCAGCGTTGAGGAGCGGGGGATTTCCCAAGAGACCCAGTACTTC; CDR3 protein: CSVEERGISQETQYF
V gene: TRBV7-9; J gene: TRBJ2-1; D gene: NA; clone size: NA; CDR3 length: 16; CDR3 DNA: TGTGCCAGCAGAAACCCCACAGGGATCAGCTACAATGAGCAGTTCTTC; CDR3 protein: CASRNPTGISYNEQFF
V gene: TRBV12-3/TRBV12-4; J gene: TRBJ2-1; D gene: TRBD2; clone size: NA; CDR3 length: 15; CDR3 DNA: TGTGCCAGCAGCCTAGCGGGGGTGACCTACAATGAGCAGTTCTTC; CDR3 protein: CASSLAGVTYNEQFF
V gene: TRBV24-1; J gene: TRBJ2-1; D gene: NA; clone size: NA; CDR3 length: 15; CDR3 DNA: TGTGCCACCAGTGATTCCCTCCGTGGGCCCGATGAGCAGTTCTTC; CDR3 protein: CATSDSLRGPDEQFF
V gene: TRBV20-1; J gene: TRBJ2-5; D gene: TRBD2; clone size: few; CDR3 length: 14; CDR3 DNA: TGCAGTGCTAGCGGGGGGGCTACCCGGGAGACCCAGTACTTC; CDR3 protein: CSASGGATRETQYF
V gene: TRBV20-1; J gene: TRBJ2-2; D gene: TRBD2; clone size: few; CDR3 length: 17; CDR3 DNA: TGCAGTGCTAGTTCCGGGGGGGCACTTTTAAGGACCGGGGAGCTGTTTTTT; CDR3 protein: CSASSGGALLRTGELFF
V gene: TRBV30; J gene: TRBJ2-7; D gene: NA; clone size: NA; CDR3 length: 14; CDR3 DNA: TGTGCCTGGAGTGGGGTAAGCAGGGCGGGCGAGCAGTACTTC; CDR3 protein: CAWSGVSRAGEQYF
V gene: TRBV6-2/TRBV6-3; J gene: TRBJ2-7; D gene: TRBD2; clone size: NA; CDR3 length: 16; CDR3 DNA: TGTGCCAGCAGTTACCCCAGGACTAGACTCCTCTACGAGCAGTACTTC; CDR3 protein: CASSYPRTRLLYEQYF
V gene: TRBV11-2; J gene: TRBJ1-2; D gene: NA; clone size: NA; CDR3 length: 14; CDR3 DNA: TGTGCCAGCAGCTCCGGACGGATACTATATGGCTACACCTTC; CDR3 protein: CASSSGRILYGYTF
V gene: TRBV20-1; J gene: TRBJ1-1; D gene: NA; clone size: NA; CDR3 length: 11; CDR3 DNA: TGCAGTGCCGACAGACGCACTGAAGCTTTCTTT; CDR3 protein: CSADRRTEAFF